The rows below give T cell receptor beta chains drawn from one sample of a study of cytomegalovirus exposure and HLA in healthy donors. Profiled with immunoSEQ multiplex PCR; TCRdb holds only in-frame clones, not every one. Of 120,000 to 150,000 clones detected, about 79% appear once; the ten largest clones hold about 3.9%. Sequenced input: PBMCs. The receptors derive from a man aged 35 to 55 in good health and CMV-seropositive. CDR3s leave out the opening cysteine and the closing phenylalanine or tryptophan. Not every row has a clone size; where given, it reads once, few, many or a size class.

v_call	clone_size	j_call	cdr3_aa
TRBV10-3	once	TRBJ2-3	AVQQGIPDTQY
TRBV4-1	.	TRBJ1-1	ASSRGGQGRRVNTEAF
TRBV2	few	TRBJ2-7	ARNRGTAYEQY
TRBV28	.	TRBJ1-1	ASSLFVTGKNTEAF
TRBV25-1	.	TRBJ2-1	ASSSASGTGTLNEQF
TRBV19	.	TRBJ1-5	ASSISTRDYQPQH
TRBV9	.	TRBJ1-4	ASSANRGKLF
TRBV19	.	TRBJ1-1	ASRNPGYGTEAF
TRBV7-9	.	TRBJ2-1	ASSLGGTSGRWNEQF
TRBV5-6	few	TRBJ2-5	ASGLGTGVWGQY
TRBV7-2	.	TRBJ1-2	ASSPDGQTPNYGYT
TRBV19	.	TRBJ1-1	ASSKQGVGRTEAF
TRBV30	few	TRBJ2-3	AWSPPWAGASTDTQY
TRBV6-5	.	TRBJ1-2	ASSSTGPASGYT
TRBV5-1	.	TRBJ2-7	ASSLGGGATYEQY
TRBV11-1	.	TRBJ1-1	ASSLIGANTEAF
TRBV7-8	few	TRBJ2-2	ASSYRQGLLELF
TRBV10-3	.	TRBJ1-1	ATATGEGAAF
TRBV30	.	TRBJ1-5	AFELPNSNQPQH
TRBV30	.	TRBJ2-7	AWDQRHEQY
TRBV11-3	.	TRBJ1-6	ASSLVNRPGRNSPLH
TRBV13	.	TRBJ2-1	ASSLAKTSGNYNEQF
TRBV28	.	TRBJ2-4	ASSFRTGYGIQY
TRBV10-3	.	TRBJ2-1	AISAGLADYNEQF
TRBV7-9	.	TRBJ1-1	ASSSQGNTEAF
TRBV13	.	TRBJ2-2	ASSLVQGYTGELF